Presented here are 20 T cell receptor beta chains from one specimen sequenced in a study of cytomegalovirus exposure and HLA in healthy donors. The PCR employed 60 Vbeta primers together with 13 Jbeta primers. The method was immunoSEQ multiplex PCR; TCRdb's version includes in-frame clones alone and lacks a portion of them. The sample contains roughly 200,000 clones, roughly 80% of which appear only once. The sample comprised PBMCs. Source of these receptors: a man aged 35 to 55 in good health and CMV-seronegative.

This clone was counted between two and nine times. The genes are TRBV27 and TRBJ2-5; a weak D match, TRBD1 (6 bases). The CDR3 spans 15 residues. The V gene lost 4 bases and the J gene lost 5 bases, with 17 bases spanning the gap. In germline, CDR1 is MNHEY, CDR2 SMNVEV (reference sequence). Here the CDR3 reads CASSSAPTGMETQYF. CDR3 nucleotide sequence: TGTGCCAGCAGTTCTGCCCCTACAGGGATGGAGACCCAGTACTTC.

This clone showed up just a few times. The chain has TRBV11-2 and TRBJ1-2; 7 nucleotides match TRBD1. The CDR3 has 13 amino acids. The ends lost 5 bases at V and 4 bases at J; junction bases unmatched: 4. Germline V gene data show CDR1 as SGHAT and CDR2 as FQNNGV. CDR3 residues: CASSLGQIYGYTF. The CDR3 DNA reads TGTGCCAGCAGCCTGGGACAGATCTATGGCTACACCTTC.

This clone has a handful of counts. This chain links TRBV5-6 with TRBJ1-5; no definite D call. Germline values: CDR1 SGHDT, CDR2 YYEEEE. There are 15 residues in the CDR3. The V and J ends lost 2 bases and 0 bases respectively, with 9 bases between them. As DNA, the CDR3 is TGTGCCAGCAGCTTCAGGTCGGATAGCAATCAGCCCCAGCATTTT. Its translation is CASSFRSDSNQPQHF.

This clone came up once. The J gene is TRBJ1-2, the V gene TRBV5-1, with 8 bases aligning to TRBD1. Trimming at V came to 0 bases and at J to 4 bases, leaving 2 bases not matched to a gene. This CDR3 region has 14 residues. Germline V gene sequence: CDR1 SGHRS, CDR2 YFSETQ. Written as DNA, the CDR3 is TGCGCCAGCAGCTTGGGGGACAGGCTCTATGGCTACACCTTC. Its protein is CASSLGDRLYGYTF. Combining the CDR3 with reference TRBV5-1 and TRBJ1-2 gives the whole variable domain KAGVTQTPRYLIKTRGQQVTLSCSPISGHRSVSWYQQTPGQGLQFLFEYFSETQRNKGNFPGRFSGRQFSNSRSEMNVSTLELGDSALYLCASSLGDRLYGYTFGSGTRLTVV.

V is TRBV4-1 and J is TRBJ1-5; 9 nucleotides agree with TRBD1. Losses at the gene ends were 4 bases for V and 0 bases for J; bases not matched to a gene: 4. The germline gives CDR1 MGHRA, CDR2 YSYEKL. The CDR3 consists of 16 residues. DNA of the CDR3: TGCGCCAGCAGCCGCAGACAGGGGGATAGCAATCAGCCCCAGCATTTT. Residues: CASSRRQGDSNQPQHF.

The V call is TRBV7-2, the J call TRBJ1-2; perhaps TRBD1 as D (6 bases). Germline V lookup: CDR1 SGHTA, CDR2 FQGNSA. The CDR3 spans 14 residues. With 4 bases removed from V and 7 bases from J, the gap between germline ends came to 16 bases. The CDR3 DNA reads TGTGCCAGCAGCTCAACCCCAGGGGTAGGTGGCTACACCTTC. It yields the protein CASSSTPGVGGYTF.

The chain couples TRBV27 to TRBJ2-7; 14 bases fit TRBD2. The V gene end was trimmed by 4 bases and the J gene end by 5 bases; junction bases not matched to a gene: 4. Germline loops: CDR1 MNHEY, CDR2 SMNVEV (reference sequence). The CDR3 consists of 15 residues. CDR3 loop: CASSSGLAGVNEQYF. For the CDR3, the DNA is TGTGCCAGCAGTTCGGGACTAGCGGGAGTGAACGAGCAGTACTTC.

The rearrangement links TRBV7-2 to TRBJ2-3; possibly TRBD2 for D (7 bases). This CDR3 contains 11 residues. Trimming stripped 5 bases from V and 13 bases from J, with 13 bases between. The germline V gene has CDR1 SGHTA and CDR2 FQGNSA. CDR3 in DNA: TGTGCCAGCAGCCCCGGGGGGCATAAGTATTTT. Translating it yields CASSPGGHKYF.

Written as DNA, the CDR3 is TGTGCCAGCAGCTTAACACAGGGGGCTAGCGATACGCAGTATTTT. Protein sequence: CASSLTQGASDTQYF. The genes are TRBV7-3 and TRBJ2-3; 9 nucleotides agree with TRBD1. Germline CDR1 SGHTA, CDR2 FQGTGA. The CDR3 is 15 residues long. With V trimmed by 0 bases and J by 6 bases, 4 bases remained unmatched. Full variable domain (outside the CDR3, taken from reference TRBV7-3 and TRBJ2-3): GAGVSQTPSNKVTEKGKYVELRCDPISGHTALYWYRQSLGQGPEFLIYFQGTGAADDSGLPNDRFFAVRPEGSVSTLKIQRTERGDSAVYLCASSLTQGASDTQYFGPGTRLTVL.

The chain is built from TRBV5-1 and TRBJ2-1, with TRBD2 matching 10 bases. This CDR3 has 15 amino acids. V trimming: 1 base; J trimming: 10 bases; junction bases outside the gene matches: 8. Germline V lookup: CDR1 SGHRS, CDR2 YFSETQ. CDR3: CASSLSLAGVGEQFF. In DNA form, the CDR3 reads TGCGCCAGCAGCTTGTCTCTAGCGGGGGTAGGAGAGCAGTTCTTC.

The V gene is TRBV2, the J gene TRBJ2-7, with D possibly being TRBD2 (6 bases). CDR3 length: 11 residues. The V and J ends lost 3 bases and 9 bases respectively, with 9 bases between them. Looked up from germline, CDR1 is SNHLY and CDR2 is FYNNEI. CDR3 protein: CASSEGTWQYF. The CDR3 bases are TGTGCCAGCAGTGAGGGGACTTGGCAGTACTTC.

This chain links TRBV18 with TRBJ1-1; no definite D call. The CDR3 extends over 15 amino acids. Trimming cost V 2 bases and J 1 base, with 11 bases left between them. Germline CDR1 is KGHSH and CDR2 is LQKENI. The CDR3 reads CASSPYSGRNTEAFF. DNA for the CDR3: TGTGCCAGCTCACCATATAGCGGCAGGAACACTGAAGCTTTCTTT.

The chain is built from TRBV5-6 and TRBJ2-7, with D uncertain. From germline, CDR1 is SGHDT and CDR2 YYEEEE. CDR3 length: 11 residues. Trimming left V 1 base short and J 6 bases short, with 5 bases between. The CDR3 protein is CASSLRGEQYF. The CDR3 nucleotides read TGTGCCAGCAGCTTGCGAGGCGAGCAGTACTTC. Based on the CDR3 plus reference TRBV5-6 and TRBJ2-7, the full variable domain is DAGVTQSPTHLIKTRGQQVTLRCSPKSGHDTVSWYQQALGQGPQFIFQYYEEEERQRGNFPDRFSGHQFPNYSSELNVNALLLGDSALYLCASSLRGEQYFGPGTRLTVT.

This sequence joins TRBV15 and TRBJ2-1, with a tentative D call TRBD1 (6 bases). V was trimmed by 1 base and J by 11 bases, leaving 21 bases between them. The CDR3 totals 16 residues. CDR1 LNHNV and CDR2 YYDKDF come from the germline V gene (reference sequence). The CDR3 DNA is TGTGCCACCAGCAGAGTTGAAGGGGGTGCAACAATGAAGCAGTTCTTC. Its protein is CATSRVEGGATMKQFF.

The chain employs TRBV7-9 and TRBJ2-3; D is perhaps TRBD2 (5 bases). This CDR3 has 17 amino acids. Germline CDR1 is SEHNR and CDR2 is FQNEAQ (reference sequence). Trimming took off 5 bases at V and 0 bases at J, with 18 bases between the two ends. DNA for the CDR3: TGTGCCAGCAGCCATAGGACTGGTATTAAAAGCACAGATACGCAGTATTTT. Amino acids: CASSHRTGIKSTDTQYF.

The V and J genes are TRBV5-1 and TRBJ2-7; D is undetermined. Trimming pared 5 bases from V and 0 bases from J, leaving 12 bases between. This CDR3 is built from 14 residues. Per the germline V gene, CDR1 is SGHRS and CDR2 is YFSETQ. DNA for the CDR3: TGCGCCAGCAGGCCCGCGTACTTCTCCTACGAGCAGTACTTC. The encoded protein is CASRPAYFSYEQYF.

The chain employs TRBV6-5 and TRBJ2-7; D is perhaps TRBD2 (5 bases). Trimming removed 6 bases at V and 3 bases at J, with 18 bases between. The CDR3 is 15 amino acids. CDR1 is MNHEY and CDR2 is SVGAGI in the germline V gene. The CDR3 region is CASRTSVPGNYEQYF. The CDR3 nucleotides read TGTGCCAGCAGAACTAGTGTCCCCGGAAACTACGAGCAGTACTTC.

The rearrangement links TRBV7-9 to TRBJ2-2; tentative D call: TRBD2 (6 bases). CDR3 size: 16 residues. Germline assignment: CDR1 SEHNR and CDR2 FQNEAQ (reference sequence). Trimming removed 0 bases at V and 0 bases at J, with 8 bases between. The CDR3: CASSLASGSNTGELFF. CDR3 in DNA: TGTGCCAGCAGCTTAGCTAGCGGCTCGAACACCGGGGAGCTGTTTTTT.

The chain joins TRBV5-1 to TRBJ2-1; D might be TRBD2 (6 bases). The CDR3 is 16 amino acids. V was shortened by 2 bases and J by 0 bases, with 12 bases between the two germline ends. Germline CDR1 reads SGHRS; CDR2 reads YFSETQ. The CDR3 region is CASSLSGGASYNEQFF. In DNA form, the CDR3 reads TGCGCCAGCAGCTTATCCGGAGGGGCCTCCTACAATGAGCAGTTCTTC.

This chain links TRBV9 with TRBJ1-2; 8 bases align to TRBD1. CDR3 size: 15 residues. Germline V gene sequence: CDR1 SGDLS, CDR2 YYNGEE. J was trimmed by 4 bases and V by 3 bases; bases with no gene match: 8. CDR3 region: CASSEIGQGAYGYTF. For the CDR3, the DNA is TGTGCCAGCAGCGAAATAGGACAGGGTGCCTATGGCTACACCTTC. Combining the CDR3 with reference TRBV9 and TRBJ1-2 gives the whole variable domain DSGVTQTPKHLITATGQRVTLRCSPRSGDLSVYWYQQSLDQGLQFLIQYYNGEERAKGNILERFSAQQFPDLHSELNLSSLELGDSALYFCASSEIGQGAYGYTFGSGTRLTVV.